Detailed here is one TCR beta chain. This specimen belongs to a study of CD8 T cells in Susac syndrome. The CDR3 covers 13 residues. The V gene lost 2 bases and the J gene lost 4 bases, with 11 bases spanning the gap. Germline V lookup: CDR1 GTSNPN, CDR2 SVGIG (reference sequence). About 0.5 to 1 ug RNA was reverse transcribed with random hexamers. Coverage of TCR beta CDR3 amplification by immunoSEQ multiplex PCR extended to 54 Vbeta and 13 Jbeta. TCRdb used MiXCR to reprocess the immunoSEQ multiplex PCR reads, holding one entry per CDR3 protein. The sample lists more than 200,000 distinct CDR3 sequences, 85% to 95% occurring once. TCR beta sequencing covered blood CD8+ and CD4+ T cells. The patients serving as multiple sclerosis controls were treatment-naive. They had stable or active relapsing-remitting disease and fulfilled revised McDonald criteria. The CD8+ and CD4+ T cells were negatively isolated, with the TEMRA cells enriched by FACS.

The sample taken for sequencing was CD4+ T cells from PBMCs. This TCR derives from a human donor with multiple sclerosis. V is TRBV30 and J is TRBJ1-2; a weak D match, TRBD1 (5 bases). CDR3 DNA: TGTGCCTGGAGTCCCGTCGACAGCTATGGCTACACCTTC. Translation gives CAWSPVDSYGYTF. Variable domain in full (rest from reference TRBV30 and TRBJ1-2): SQTIHQWPATLVQPVGSPLSLECTVEGTSNPNLYWYRQAAGRGLQLLFYSVGIGQISSEVPQNLSASRPQDRQFILSSKKLLLSDSGFYLCAWSPVDSYGYTFGSGTRLTVV.